The clone carrying this T cell receptor beta chain was observed many times. Its specificity is unknown. The sample belongs to a study of early T cells in non-severe SARS-CoV-2 infection. Study findings and constraints: There was a bias toward anti-spike CD8 responses in VDJdb matching, which missed private and CD4 specificities.

Each CDR3 protein gets one entry after TCRdb re-called the 5' RACE reads with MiXCR. In the table there are around 66,000 distinct CDR3 sequences, more than 5.5% of which are singletons. The sequence derives from an adult who was a healthcare worker with PCR-confirmed SARS-CoV-2 infection or an uninfected control (not recorded which). The sequenced sample was whole blood, obtained at baseline.

CDR3 in amino acids: CSARTGTGYGYTF. As DNA, the CDR3 is TGCAGCGCCAGGACAGGGACGGGCTATGGCTACACCTTC. The genes are TRBV29-1 and TRBJ1-2; 8 bases map to TRBD1. This CDR3 has 13 amino acids. CDR1 and CDR2 (germline): SQVTM, ANQGSEA. The V segment lost 7 bases and the J segment 4 bases; nucleotides outside the gene matches: 8.